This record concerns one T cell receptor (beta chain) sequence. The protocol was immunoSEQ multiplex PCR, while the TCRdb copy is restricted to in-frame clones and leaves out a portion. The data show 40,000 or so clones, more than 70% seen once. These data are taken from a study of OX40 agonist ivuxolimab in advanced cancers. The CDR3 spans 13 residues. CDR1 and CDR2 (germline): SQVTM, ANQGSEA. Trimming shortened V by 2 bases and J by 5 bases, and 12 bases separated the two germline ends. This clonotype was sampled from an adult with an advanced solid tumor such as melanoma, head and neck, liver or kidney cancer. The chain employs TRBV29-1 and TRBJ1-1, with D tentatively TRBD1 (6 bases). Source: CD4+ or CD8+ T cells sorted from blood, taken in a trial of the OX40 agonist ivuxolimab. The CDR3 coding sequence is TGCAGCGTTGAAAGAGGAGGGGGGACTGAAGCTTTCTTT. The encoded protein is CSVERGGGTEAFF.